These 13 T cell receptor beta chains share one sample of origin, sequenced in a study of cytomegalovirus exposure and HLA in healthy donors. Amplification used 60 Vbeta primers and 13 Jbeta primers. Sequenced by immunoSEQ multiplex PCR; TCRdb stores in-frame clones only, minus some. The table lists some 70,000 clones, roughly 70% of them singletons. Sequenced input: PBMCs. Receptor source: a male donor in good health and CMV-seropositive.

The V gene is TRBV7-9, the J gene TRBJ1-1; D gene uncertain. The ends were cut back, 5 bases at V and 1 base at J, with 8 bases in the middle. The CDR3 covers 13 residues. In germline, CDR1 is SEHNR, CDR2 FQNEAQ (reference sequence). The CDR3 protein is CASSTSGNTEAFF. Here the CDR3 DNA reads TGTGCCAGCAGCACCTCGGGGAACACTGAAGCTTTCTTT.

This clone was seen a single time. The chain uses TRBV4-3 and TRBJ2-2; the match to TRBD1 covers 9 bases. After removal of 3 bases from V and 6 bases from J, the junction contained 11 bases not matched to a gene. Germline V gene data show CDR1 as LGHNA and CDR2 as YSLEER. This CDR3 contains 17 residues. CDR3 region: CASSHRPGQGIPGELFF. Here the CDR3 DNA reads TGCGCCAGCAGCCATCGGCCGGGACAGGGAATCCCCGGGGAGCTGTTTTTT.

The chain links TRBV15 to TRBJ1-4; the D is unclear. The CDR3 contains 15 residues. CDR1 is LNHNV and CDR2 is YYDKDF in the germline V gene (reference sequence). Trimming removed 1 base at V and 8 bases at J, with 14 bases between. The CDR3 reads CATSRAPVSREKLFF. CDR3 nucleotide sequence: TGTGCCACCAGCAGAGCGCCTGTGTCTAGAGAAAAACTGTTTTTT.

The chain has TRBV14 and TRBJ2-1; TRBD2 aligns across 10 bases. The germline CDR1 and CDR2 sequences are SGHDN and FVKESK. V lost 0 bases, J lost 8 bases, and 7 bases stayed unmatched. This CDR3 has 16 amino acids. The CDR3 nucleotides are TGTGCCAGCAGCCAAGATCGGCTAGCGGGAGAGGATGAGCAGTTCTTC. The encoded protein is CASSQDRLAGEDEQFF.

The chain is built from TRBV28 and TRBJ1-6; 8 positions agree with TRBD1. CDR1 is MDHEN and CDR2 is SYDVKM in the germline V gene. Losses at the gene ends were 1 base for V and 7 bases for J; bases not matched to a gene: 3. The CDR3 runs 15 residues. The CDR3 sequence: CASSLFGQGNSPLHF. Here the CDR3 DNA reads TGTGCCAGCAGTTTATTTGGACAGGGAAATTCACCCCTCCACTTT.

This clone was counted a few times. CDR3 sequence (DNA): TGTGCCAGCAGCTTCACCGGGACAGGGGGCGAGGTGGAGCAGTACTTC. Its translation is CASSFTGTGGEVEQYF. This chain joins TRBV5-5 and TRBJ2-7; 12 bases line up with TRBD1. The CDR3 length is 16 residues. Trimming cost V 2 bases and J 7 bases; bases outside gene matches: 10. Per the germline V gene, CDR1 is SGHKS and CDR2 is YYEKEE (reference sequence).

CDR3 protein: CASSYQGNTIYF. CDR3 in DNA: TGTGCCAGCAGTTACCAGGGAAACACCATATATTTT. The genes are TRBV6-6 and TRBJ1-3, with D unresolved. V shed 2 bases and J shed 4 bases, with 3 bases lying between them. The CDR3 extends over 12 amino acids. Germline loops: CDR1 MNHNY, CDR2 SVGAGI (reference sequence).

The J gene is TRBJ2-3, the V gene TRBV10-3; 14 bases agree with TRBD2. This CDR3 is 16 amino acids long. J gave up 4 bases and V 5 bases, and 5 bases lay outside the gene matches. Germline V lookup: CDR1 ENHRY, CDR2 SYGVKD. CDR3: CAISPGTSGGADTQYF. CDR3 nucleotide sequence: TGTGCCATCAGTCCCGGGACTAGCGGGGGAGCAGATACGCAGTATTTT.

This clone was detected once. The gene calls are TRBV4-1 and TRBJ2-5, with D possibly being TRBD1 (6 bases). Trimming took 1 base from V and 1 from J, leaving 16 bases between them. The CDR3 is 17 residues long. CDR1 is MGHRA and CDR2 is YSYEKL in the germline V gene. DNA for the CDR3: TGCGCCAGCAGCCAAGGGACAGCCGGGGCCCTCCAAGAGACCCAGTACTTC. This sequence encodes CASSQGTAGALQETQYF.

The rearrangement joins TRBV11-2 to TRBJ2-1; TRBD2 aligns across 12 bases. The length of the CDR3 is 12 residues. Germline values: CDR1 SGHAT, CDR2 FQNNGV. V trimming: 5 bases; J trimming: 16 bases; junction bases outside the gene matches: 6. CDR3 DNA sequence: TGTGCCAGCAGCGATGGACTAGCGGGATCTTTCTTC. It translates to CASSDGLAGSFF.

J is TRBJ2-3 and V is TRBV7-9; weak D call: TRBD1 (5 bases). V was trimmed by 8 bases and J by 7 bases, leaving 7 bases between them. The CDR3 covers 10 residues. From germline, CDR1 is SEHNR and CDR2 FQNEAQ (reference sequence). DNA of the CDR3: TGTGCCAGCGCAGGGAATACGCAGTATTTT. Translation: CASAGNTQYF.

The chain employs TRBV9 and TRBJ2-3, with D perhaps matching TRBD1 (6 bases). Germline CDR1 reads SGDLS; CDR2 reads YYNGEE. This CDR3 spans 16 amino acids. Trimming took off 3 bases at V and 8 bases at J, with 22 bases between the two ends. CDR3 nucleotides: TGTGCCAGCAGCGACCTCGGGGTCAGGGGAGAGGGTACGCAGTATTTT. This sequence encodes CASSDLGVRGEGTQYF.

The J gene is TRBJ2-5, the V gene TRBV4-3; D is possibly TRBD1 (8 bases). With the DNA end fitting TRBJ2-7 better, the J assignment may be wrong. The CDR3 loop spans 14 amino acids. From germline, CDR1 is LGHNA and CDR2 YSLEER. CDR3 nucleotide sequence: TGCGCCAGCAGCCCGGGGGGACAGGACTACGAGCAGTACTTC. This codes for CASSPGGQDYEQYF.